This T cell receptor (beta chain) comes out of a study of blood T cell repertoires in COVID-19. TCRdb's copy holds only in-frame clones and misses some; the assay was immunoSEQ multiplex PCR. The sample shows about 160,000 clones, approximately 87% of them seen only once. Per germline, CDR1 KGHDR and CDR2 SFDVKD. V was pared by 5 bases and J by 1 base, with 10 bases between. The CDR3 has 14 amino acids. Seattle patient enrollment occurred during active infection, with longitudinal follow-up thereafter. The sequencing input was peripheral blood. This receptor was obtained from a woman in her 70s with COVID-19, enrolled during active disease. V and J are TRBV24-1 and TRBJ1-2, with D possibly matching TRBD1 (5 bases). CDR3 amino acids: CATSGQGDNYGYTF. CDR3 bases: TGTGCCACCAGTGGTCAAGGGGATAACTATGGCTACACCTTC.